This TCR beta chain derives from a study of T cell changes during pregnancy in multiple sclerosis. The table came from immunoSEQ multiplex PCR; TCRdb's copy has only in-frame clones and leaves some out. The repertoire holds fewer than 50,000 clones, with 90% as singletons. The CDR3 spans 16 residues. The V gene end was trimmed by 1 base and the J gene end by 1 base; junction bases not matched to a gene: 5. Looked up from germline, CDR1 is MNHEY and CDR2 is SVGAGI. Sequenced material: peripheral blood, taken in the second trimester of pregnancy. This chain connects TRBV6-5 to TRBJ1-1; 8 bases are a match to TRBD1. The clonotype comes from a female donor in good health, enrolled as a control in a pregnancy study. The CDR3 loop reads CASSYYHGTGNTEAFF. The CDR3 coding sequence is TGTGCCAGCAGTTACTACCACGGGACAGGGAACACTGAAGCTTTCTTT.